There are a few counts of the clone carrying this T cell receptor (beta chain). What it binds is unknown. The record originates from a study of T cells after yellow fever vaccination. Study-level information: Researchers used SMART-Seq v4 Ultra Low Input to prepare fractions that had low cell numbers.

They built TCR cDNA with 5'RACE template switching, a step that put in a universal primer site and UMIs. TCRdb processed the 5' RACE reads anew with MiXCR; each CDR3 protein has one entry. The sample consists of approximately 250,000 distinct CDR3 sequences, approximately 6.3% of them appearing once. Study-wide points: Abundant clonotypes from the bulk population could contaminate FACS-sorted repertoires.

The clonotype originates from a man younger than 45 who received the YFV17D yellow fever vaccine. The sequences come from CD4+ T cells sorted from PBMCs, collected on the day of the yellow fever booster vaccination.

For the CDR3, the DNA is TGTGCCAGCAGGAAGGACAGGGCCGACACCGGGGAGCTGTTTTTT. Its protein is CASRKDRADTGELFF. The chain employs TRBV12-3 or TRBV12-4 and TRBJ2-2, with 8 bases identical to TRBD1. CDR3 size: 15 residues. V lost 6 bases to trimming and J lost 3 bases; unmatched junction nucleotides: 6.